Below are 20 T cell receptor beta chains sequenced from a single sample in a study of blood T cell repertoires in COVID-19. The protocol was immunoSEQ multiplex PCR, while the TCRdb copy is restricted to in-frame clones and leaves out a portion. This table has around 330,000 clones, roughly 85% appearing once. Material: PBMCs or T cells enriched from blood (not recorded which). Receptors originate from a young woman who had been exposed to COVID-19.

This rearrangement joins TRBV5-1 to TRBJ1-2; D possibly corresponds to TRBD1 (6 bases). CDR1 is SGHRS and CDR2 is YFSETQ in the germline V gene. Trimming took off 0 bases at V and 1 base at J, with 13 bases between the two ends. The CDR3 is 16 amino acids. The CDR3 sequence: CASSLDGTRDNYGYTF. In DNA, the CDR3 is TGCGCCAGCAGCTTGGATGGGACAAGGGATAACTATGGCTACACCTTC.

J is TRBJ2-7 and V is TRBV28; 10 bases line up with TRBD1. Germline CDR1 reads MDHEN; CDR2 reads SYDVKM. V gave up 5 bases and J gave up 6 bases; unmatched junction bases: 10. The CDR3 contains 15 residues. The CDR3, as DNA: TGTGCCAGCAGTCCCCTGACAGGGGGCGGGGTCGAGCAGTACTTC. Protein sequence: CASSPLTGGGVEQYF.

The genes are TRBV12-5 and TRBJ1-3, with a weak D call TRBD1 (6 bases). V gave up 3 bases and J gave up 0 bases, with 12 bases separating them. The germline V gene has CDR1 LGHNT and CDR2 FRNRAP. The CDR3 has 16 residues. This chain's CDR3 is CASGLGGSSSGNTIYF. The DNA for the CDR3 is TGTGCTAGTGGTTTAGGGGGATCCAGCTCTGGAAACACCATATATTTT.

A single count supports this clone. The J gene is TRBJ1-1, the V gene TRBV29-1, with 8 bases aligning to TRBD1. CDR3 size: 13 residues. Germline assignment: CDR1 SQVTM and CDR2 ANQGSEA. Trimming removed 3 bases from V and 6 bases from J; junction bases left unmatched: 6. In DNA form, the CDR3 reads TGCAGCGTTGAGGGAGGACAGGGCCCTGAAGCTTTCTTT. This sequence encodes CSVEGGQGPEAFF.

The J gene is TRBJ2-1, the V gene TRBV3-1 (or the pseudogene TRBV3-2); D not certain. The CDR3 extends over 17 amino acids. V was clipped by 0 bases and J by 2 bases, with 14 bases between them. Germline CDR1 and CDR2: LGHDT and YNNKEL (reference sequence). The CDR3 sequence is CASSQDESDLAYNEQFF. The CDR3 DNA follows: TGTGCCAGCAGCCAAGATGAGAGCGACCTAGCCTACAATGAGCAGTTCTTC.

V and J are TRBV19 and TRBJ2-7; D call uncertain. Trimming left V 4 bases short and J 2 bases short, with 6 bases between. Germline V gene sequence: CDR1 LNHDA, CDR2 SQIVND (reference sequence). The CDR3 extends over 12 amino acids. The chain's CDR3 is CASSRGTYEQYF. The CDR3 DNA sequence: TGTGCCAGTAGTAGAGGCACCTACGAGCAGTACTTC.

The V and J genes are TRBV28 and TRBJ1-1, with 8 bases lining up with TRBD1. The CDR3 contains 15 residues. The germline V gene has CDR1 MDHEN and CDR2 SYDVKM. V was clipped by 5 bases and J by 1 base; unmatched bases: 6. The CDR3 loop is CASSVGTGGNTEAFF. The CDR3 bases are TGTGCCAGCAGTGTAGGGACAGGAGGGAACACTGAAGCTTTCTTT.

The gene calls are TRBV7-8 and TRBJ1-2; TRBD1 aligns across 11 bases. V was pared by 2 bases and J by 5 bases, with 10 bases of the junction left unmatched. Germline V gives CDR1 SGHVS, CDR2 FQNEAQ. The CDR3 extends over 17 amino acids. DNA for the CDR3: TGTGCCAGCAGCTTAAGCTCCGATTGGGACAGGGGGTATGGCTACACCTTC. Encoded protein: CASSLSSDWDRGYGYTF. Variable domain in full (rest from reference TRBV7-8 and TRBJ1-2): GAGVSQSPRYKVAKRGQDVALRCDPISGHVSLFWYQQALGQGPEFLTYFQNEAQLDKSGLPSDRFFAERPEGSVSTLKIQRTQQEDSAVYLCASSLSSDWDRGYGYTFGSGTRLTVV.

The genes are TRBV10-3 and TRBJ1-1; 8 nucleotides align to TRBD1. The CDR3 sequence is 14 residues long. Germline-derived CDR1 and CDR2 are ENHRY and SYGVKD. V trimming: 3 bases; J trimming: 6 bases; junction bases outside the gene matches: 6. The CDR3 is CAISDDRGYSEAFF. As DNA, the CDR3 is TGTGCCATCAGTGATGACAGGGGATACTCTGAAGCTTTCTTT.

This chain joins TRBV12-5 and TRBJ2-5; D not certain. V lost 2 bases and J 5 bases, leaving 9 bases between the germline ends. The CDR3 runs 13 residues. The V gene's germline CDR1 is LGHNT and CDR2 FRNRAP. The CDR3 sequence is CASGLPVEETQYF. CDR3 nucleotides: TGTGCTAGTGGTTTGCCGGTCGAGGAGACCCAGTACTTC.

The chain has TRBV7-6 and TRBJ2-3, with D tentatively TRBD2 (5 bases). Germline V gives CDR1 SGHVS, CDR2 FNYEAQ. The CDR3 loop spans 14 amino acids. V lost 2 bases and J 10 bases, leaving 16 bases between the germline ends. CDR3 in amino acids: CASSLKDGEWAQYF. CDR3 bases: TGTGCCAGCAGCTTAAAGGACGGGGAGTGGGCGCAGTATTTT. The full variable domain, completed using reference TRBV7-6 and TRBJ2-3, is GAGVSQSPRYKVTKRGQDVALRCDPISGHVSLYWYRQALGQGPEFLTYFNYEAQQDKSGLPNDRFSAERPEGSISTLTIQRTEQRDSAMYRCASSLKDGEWAQYFGPGTRLTVL.

The gene calls are TRBV12-2 and TRBJ1-2; TRBD1 is taken as the D call from the table, unchecked against the DNA. TRBV12-2 is classified as a pseudogene. The CDR3 is 14 residues long. CDR3 sequence reads: CASRFLTGPGGYTF. The DNA for the CDR3 is TGTGCAAGTCGCTTCTTAACAGGACCTGGTGGCTACACCTTC.

V and J are TRBV4-2 and TRBJ2-3; a possible D gene is TRBD2 (9 bases). Germline V gene data show CDR1 as LGHNA and CDR2 as YNFKEQ. The CDR3 has 16 residues. V lost 4 bases and J 7 bases, leaving 21 bases between the germline ends. The DNA for the CDR3 is TGTGCCAGCAGCCCCCAGGGGGCTAGCGGGACTCATACGCAGTATTTT. Residues: CASSPQGASGTHTQYF.

The chain combines TRBV24-1 with TRBJ2-5, with 9 bases lining up with TRBD2. Germline V CDR1 and CDR2: KGHDR, SFDVKD. V gave up 4 bases and J gave up 2 bases; unmatched junction bases: 16. The CDR3 loop spans 19 amino acids. As DNA, the CDR3 is TGTGCCACCAGTGACCATCTAAAGCAGACTAGCGGTAGACAAGAGACCCAGTACTTC. Translating it yields CATSDHLKQTSGRQETQYF.

The chain recombines TRBV4-3 with TRBJ2-3; D unresolved. With 0 bases removed from V and 1 base from J, the gap between germline ends came to 5 bases. CDR3 length: 14 amino acids. Germline V gene sequence: CDR1 LGHNA, CDR2 YSLEER. CDR3 coding DNA: TGCGCCAGCAGCCAAGATACTCGCACAGATACGCAGTATTTT. It is translated as CASSQDTRTDTQYF.

The chain uses TRBV3-1 (or the pseudogene TRBV3-2) and TRBJ1-3; unclear D gene. This CDR3 spans 14 amino acids. The germline gives CDR1 LGHDT, CDR2 YNNKEL (reference sequence). Trimming removed 4 bases from V and 3 bases from J, with 10 bases in between. The DNA for the CDR3 is TGTGCCAGCAGCCTAACTCAGGTTGGAAACACCATATATTTT. Its protein is CASSLTQVGNTIYF.

J is TRBJ2-1 and V is TRBV4-1; TRBD2 matches at 8 bases. Germline-derived CDR1 and CDR2 are MGHRA and YSYEKL. The CDR3 is 16 residues long. The V and J ends lost 1 base and 0 bases, in that order; junction bases with no gene match: 2. CDR3 nucleotides: TGCGCCAGCAGCCAAGGTAGCGGGACCTCCTACAATGAGCAGTTCTTC. It is translated as CASSQGSGTSYNEQFF.

The V gene is TRBV7-9, the J gene TRBJ2-1; D call uncertain. Germline assignment: CDR1 SEHNR and CDR2 FQNEAQ (reference sequence). The CDR3 length is 13 residues. Trimming left V 6 bases short and J 7 bases short, with 13 bases between. In DNA form, the CDR3 reads TGTGCCAGCAGTCCGAGTTCCCGGAATGAGCAGTTCTTC. This codes for CASSPSSRNEQFF.

The chain employs TRBV7-9 and TRBJ1-2; D might be TRBD1 (6 bases). Trimming took 5 bases from V and 6 from J, leaving 19 bases between them. The CDR3 has 15 residues. Germline CDR1 SEHNR, CDR2 FQNEAQ (reference sequence). CDR3 protein: CASSLDSRGSNGYTF. CDR3 DNA sequence: TGTGCCAGCAGCCTCGACTCAAGGGGGTCGAATGGCTACACCTTC.

The rearrangement links TRBV7-3 to TRBJ1-6; D is perhaps TRBD1 (6 bases). The length of the CDR3 is 15 residues. The germline V and J ends were trimmed by 4 bases and 6 bases, with 13 bases remaining between them. Germline V gene data show CDR1 as SGHTA and CDR2 as FQGTGA. CDR3: CASSSHYRVNSPLHF. CDR3 DNA: TGTGCCAGCAGCTCACACTACAGGGTTAATTCACCCCTCCACTTT.